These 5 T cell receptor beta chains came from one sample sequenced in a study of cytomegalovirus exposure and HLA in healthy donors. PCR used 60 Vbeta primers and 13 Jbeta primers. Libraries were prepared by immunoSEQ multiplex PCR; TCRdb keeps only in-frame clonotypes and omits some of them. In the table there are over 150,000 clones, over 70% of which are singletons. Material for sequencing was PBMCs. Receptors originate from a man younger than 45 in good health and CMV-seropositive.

CDR3 bases: TGTGCCAGCAGCTCAACAGGGCGCTACGAGCAGTACTTC. Translation gives CASSSTGRYEQYF. The rearrangement joins TRBV7-2 to TRBJ2-7; D may be TRBD1 (6 bases). Trimming took off 4 bases at V and 3 bases at J, with 10 bases between the two ends. Germline V lookup: CDR1 SGHTA, CDR2 FQGNSA. This CDR3 comprises 13 residues.

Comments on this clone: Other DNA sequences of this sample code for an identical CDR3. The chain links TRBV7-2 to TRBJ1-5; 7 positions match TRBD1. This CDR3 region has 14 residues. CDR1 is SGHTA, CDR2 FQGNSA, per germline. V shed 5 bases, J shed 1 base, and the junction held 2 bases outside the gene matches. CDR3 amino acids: CASSPTGSNQPQHF. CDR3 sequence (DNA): TGTGCCAGCAGCCCGACAGGGAGCAATCAGCCCCAGCATTTT.

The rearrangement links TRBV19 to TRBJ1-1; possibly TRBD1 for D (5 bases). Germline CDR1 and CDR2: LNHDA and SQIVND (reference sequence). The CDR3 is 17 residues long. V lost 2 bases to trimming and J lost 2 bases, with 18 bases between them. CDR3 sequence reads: CASSIYGGGTDNTEAFF. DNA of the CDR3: TGTGCCAGTAGTATATATGGGGGAGGGACGGATAACACTGAAGCTTTCTTT. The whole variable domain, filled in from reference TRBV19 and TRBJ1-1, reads DGGITQSPKYLFRKEGQNVTLSCEQNLNHDAMYWYRQDPGQGLRLIYYSQIVNDFQKGDIAEGYSVSREKKESFPLTVTSAQKNPTAFYLCASSIYGGGTDNTEAFFGQGTRLTVV.

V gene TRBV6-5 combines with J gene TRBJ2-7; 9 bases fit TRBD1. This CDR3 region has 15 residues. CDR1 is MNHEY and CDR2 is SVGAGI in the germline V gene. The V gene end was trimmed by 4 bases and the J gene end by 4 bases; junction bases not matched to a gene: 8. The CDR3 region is CASSSPGQGLYEQYF. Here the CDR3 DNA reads TGTGCCAGCAGTTCCCCGGGACAGGGTCTTTACGAGCAGTACTTC.

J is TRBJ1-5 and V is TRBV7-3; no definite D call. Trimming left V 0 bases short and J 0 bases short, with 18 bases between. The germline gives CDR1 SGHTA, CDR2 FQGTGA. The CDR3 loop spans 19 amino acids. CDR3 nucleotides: TGTGCCAGCAGCTTAACGAAGAGACTCCGAACATATAGCAATCAGCCCCAGCATTTT. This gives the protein CASSLTKRLRTYSNQPQHF.